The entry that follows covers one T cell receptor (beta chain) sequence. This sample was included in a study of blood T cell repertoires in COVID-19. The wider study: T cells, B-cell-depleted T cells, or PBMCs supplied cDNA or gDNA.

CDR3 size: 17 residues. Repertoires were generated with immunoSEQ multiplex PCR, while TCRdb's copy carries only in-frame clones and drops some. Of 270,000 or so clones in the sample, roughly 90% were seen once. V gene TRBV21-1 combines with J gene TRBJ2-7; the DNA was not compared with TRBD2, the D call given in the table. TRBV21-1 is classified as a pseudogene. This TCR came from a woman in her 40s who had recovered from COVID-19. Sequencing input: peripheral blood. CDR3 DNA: TGTGCCAGCAGCAAAAGAGGTAGTCGAGGGAGGGTACACGAGCAGTACTTC. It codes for CASSKRGSRGRVHEQYF.